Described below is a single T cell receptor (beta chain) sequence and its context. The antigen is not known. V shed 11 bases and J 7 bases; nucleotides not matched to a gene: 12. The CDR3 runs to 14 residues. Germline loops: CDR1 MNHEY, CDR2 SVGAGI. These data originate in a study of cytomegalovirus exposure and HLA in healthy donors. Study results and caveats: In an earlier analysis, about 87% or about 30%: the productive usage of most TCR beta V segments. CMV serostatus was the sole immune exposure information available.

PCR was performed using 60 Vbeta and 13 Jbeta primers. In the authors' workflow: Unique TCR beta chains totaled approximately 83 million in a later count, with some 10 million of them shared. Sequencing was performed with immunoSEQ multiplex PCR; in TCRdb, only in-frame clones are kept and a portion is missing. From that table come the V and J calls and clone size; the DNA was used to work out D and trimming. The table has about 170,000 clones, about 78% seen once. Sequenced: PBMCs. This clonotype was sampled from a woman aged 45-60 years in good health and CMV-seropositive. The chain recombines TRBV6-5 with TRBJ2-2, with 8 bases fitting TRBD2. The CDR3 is CAAFGGDPGGELFF. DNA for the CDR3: TGTGCCGCCTTCGGGGGGGACCCTGGCGGGGAGCTGTTTTTT.